This T cell receptor beta chain was documented in a study of blood T cell repertoires in COVID-19. Those enrolled in Seattle joined during active infection and were followed longitudinally afterward. CDR3 size: 14 residues. Trimming took off 2 bases at V and 4 bases at J, with 11 bases between the two ends. Germline loops: CDR1 SGHDN, CDR2 FVKESK. Per the authors' pipeline: Counts of nucleated cells, estimated from reference gene primer amplification, were obtained. The repertoire was sequenced with immunoSEQ multiplex PCR; TCRdb's copy has only in-frame clones and lacks some. V and J calls and clone size come straight from that table; D and trimming were deduced from the DNA. The repertoire holds over 150,000 clones, with roughly 84% as singletons.

The receptor's source is a man aged 55 to 70 with COVID-19, enrolled during active disease. Sequencing was done on a sample of peripheral blood. The chain is built from TRBV14 and TRBJ1-2, with a possible D match to TRBD1 (5 bases). The DNA of the CDR3 is TGTGCCAGCAGCCAACTGGACATCAGCTATGGCTACACCTTC. Translated, it gives CASSQLDISYGYTF.